Listed here are 10 T cell receptor beta chains from one sample, sequenced in a study of STAT3 mutations in large granular lymphocyte leukemia. Whole-study results and caveats: Every T-cell large granular lymphocyte leukemia patient had at least one immunodominant TCR beta clonotype.

These TCRs' antigens remain unknown. Profiled with immunoSEQ multiplex PCR; TCRdb holds only in-frame clones, not every one. This repertoire shows some 37,000 clones, roughly 90% found once; its top ten account for roughly 0.4%. The sequenced sample was PBMCs. The receptors were gathered from a human donor with T large granular lymphocyte leukemia. Some clones in this sample may be carry-over from other donors' samples.

The chain uses TRBV19 and TRBJ1-1; D remains ambiguous. Deletions cut 6 bases from V and 1 base from J, with 12 bases between. This CDR3 has 14 residues. Germline lookup yields CDR1 LNHDA and CDR2 SQIVND (reference sequence). The CDR3 DNA follows: TGTGCCAGTAGCTACTCCCGAGAGAACACTGAAGCTTTCTTT. Residues: CASSYSRENTEAFF.

This chain joins TRBV5-4 and TRBJ1-1; D remains ambiguous. This CDR3 is 14 amino acids long. Germline loops: CDR1 SGHNT, CDR2 YYREEE (reference sequence). Trimming stripped 4 bases from V and 5 bases from J, with 15 bases between. As DNA, the CDR3 is TGTGCCAGCAGCCCGGACCAAGGGTGGACTGAAGCTTTCTTT. Translating it yields CASSPDQGWTEAFF.

The chain uses TRBV4-1 and TRBJ2-4; D might be TRBD1 (6 bases). The CDR3 is 16 residues long. From germline, CDR1 is MGHRA and CDR2 YSYEKL. The V end lost 1 base, the J end lost 3 bases, and 13 bases lay between the germline ends. For the CDR3, the DNA is TGCGCCAGCAGCCAAGCAACCCGGGACAACAAAAACATTCAGTACTTC. Translated: CASSQATRDNKNIQYF.

This chain connects TRBV5-6 to TRBJ2-5, with D perhaps given as TRBD1 or TRBD2 (6 bases each). The CDR3 length is 13 residues. From germline, CDR1 is SGHDT and CDR2 YYEEEE. V lost 3 bases and J 5 bases, leaving 11 bases between the germline ends. The CDR3 DNA follows: TGTGCCAGCAGCTCACAGGGAGGCGAGACCCAGTACTTC. Residues: CASSSQGGETQYF.

This chain links TRBV5-1 with TRBJ2-5; 8 bases fit TRBD1. This CDR3 spans 17 amino acids. Germline lookup yields CDR1 SGHRS and CDR2 YFSETQ. The J segment lost 1 base and the V segment lost 1 base, leaving 9 bases of the junction unmatched. The CDR3 DNA reads as TGCGCCAGCAGCTTGAATAGTGGGACAGGCCCCCAAGAGACCCAGTACTTC. Translating it yields CASSLNSGTGPQETQYF.

J is TRBJ1-4 and V is TRBV14; D perhaps matches TRBD1 (5 bases). CDR1 and CDR2 from the germline V gene are SGHDN and FVKESK. Trimming pared 4 bases from V and 4 bases from J, leaving 7 bases between. This CDR3 comprises 13 residues. The CDR3 is CASSRGLNEKLFF. CDR3 coding DNA: TGTGCCAGCAGCCGGGGCCTTAATGAAAAACTGTTTTTT.

The V call is TRBV5-1, the J call TRBJ2-5; 7 bases fit TRBD2. The CDR3 sequence is 14 residues long. V trimming: 7 bases; J trimming: 5 bases; junction bases outside the gene matches: 11. Per germline, CDR1 SGHRS and CDR2 YFSETQ. The CDR3, as DNA: TGCGCCAGCTCTCTGGGAGGGAGCGGGGAGACCCAGTACTTC. Amino acid sequence: CASSLGGSGETQYF. Full variable domain (outside the CDR3, taken from reference TRBV5-1 and TRBJ2-5): KAGVTQTPRYLIKTRGQQVTLSCSPISGHRSVSWYQQTPGQGLQFLFEYFSETQRNKGNFPGRFSGRQFSNSRSEMNVSTLELGDSALYLCASSLGGSGETQYFGPGTRLLVL.

The V call is TRBV18, the J call TRBJ1-1; D not resolved. The CDR3 totals 15 residues. Germline V gene data show CDR1 as KGHSH and CDR2 as LQKENI. Deletions cut 4 bases from V and 0 bases from J, with 12 bases between. The CDR3 sequence: CASSLNTGLNTEAFF. The CDR3 DNA reads TGTGCCAGCTCACTGAATACCGGTTTGAACACTGAAGCTTTCTTT. The variable domain in full, with the rest retrieved from reference TRBV18 and TRBJ1-1, is NAGVMQNPRHLVRRRGQEARLRCSPMKGHSHVYWYRQLPEEGLKFMVYLQKENIIDESGMPKERFSAEFPKEGPSILRIQQVVRGDSAAYFCASSLNTGLNTEAFFGQGTRLTVV.

The genes are TRBV15 and TRBJ2-5, with D tentatively TRBD2 (5 bases). The CDR3 runs to 14 residues. CDR1 LNHNV and CDR2 YYDKDF come from the germline V gene (reference sequence). The V end lost 3 bases, the J end lost 2 bases, and 10 bases lay between the germline ends. The CDR3 DNA is TGTGCCACCAGCAGCCAGCGGAGACAAGAGACCCAGTACTTC. Amino acids: CATSSQRRQETQYF.

This clone has just one count. The CDR3 here is CASSLSGLSGNTIYF. DNA of the CDR3: TGTGCCAGCAGCTTATCAGGGCTCTCTGGAAACACCATATATTTT. The chain links TRBV5-4 to TRBJ1-3, with a tentative D call TRBD1 (5 bases). From germline, CDR1 is SGHNT and CDR2 YYREEE (reference sequence). V lost 2 bases to trimming and J lost 0 bases, with 9 bases between them. The CDR3 has 15 residues.